The entry that follows covers one TCR beta chain sequence. The sample originates from a study of blood T cell repertoires in COVID-19. CDR1 SGHRS and CDR2 YFSETQ come from the germline V gene. The length of the CDR3 is 16 residues. The ends lost 6 bases at V and 5 bases at J; junction bases unmatched: 9. The authors' processing: By means of reference gene primer amplification, nucleated cell counts were estimated. Repertoires were generated with immunoSEQ multiplex PCR, while TCRdb's copy carries only in-frame clones and drops some. The DNA was the basis for D and trimming; V, J and clone size are from that table. Of 200,000 to 250,000 clones listed, more than 80% are singletons.

The chain joins TRBV5-1 to TRBJ2-5; 14 bases align to TRBD2. The specimen sequenced was peripheral blood. The clonotype was recovered from a woman aged 80 or over with acute or convalescent COVID-19. CDR3 residues: CASTSGTSGSGETQYF. The CDR3 coding sequence is TGCGCCAGCACATCTGGGACTAGCGGGAGTGGGGAGACCCAGTACTTC.